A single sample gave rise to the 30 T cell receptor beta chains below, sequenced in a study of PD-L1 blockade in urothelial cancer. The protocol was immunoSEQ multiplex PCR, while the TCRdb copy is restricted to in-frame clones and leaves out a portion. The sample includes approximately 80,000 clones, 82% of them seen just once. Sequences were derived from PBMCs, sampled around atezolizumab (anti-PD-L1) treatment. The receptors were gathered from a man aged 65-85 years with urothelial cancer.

Written as DNA, the CDR3 is TGTGCCAGCGGACATCCTAGCACAGATACGCAGTATTTT. Translating it yields CASGHPSTDTQYF. V gene TRBV6-5 combines with J gene TRBJ2-3; D possibly corresponds to TRBD1 (5 bases). The germline V and J ends were trimmed by 8 bases and 0 bases, with 9 bases remaining between them. The CDR3 sequence is 13 residues long. CDR1 MNHEY and CDR2 SVGAGI come from the germline V gene.

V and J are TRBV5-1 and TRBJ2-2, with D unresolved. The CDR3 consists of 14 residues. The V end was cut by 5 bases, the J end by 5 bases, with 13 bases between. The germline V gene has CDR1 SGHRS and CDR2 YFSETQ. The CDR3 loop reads CASRSSPQTGELFF. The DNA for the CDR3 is TGCGCCAGCAGGTCCAGCCCACAGACCGGGGAGCTGTTTTTT.

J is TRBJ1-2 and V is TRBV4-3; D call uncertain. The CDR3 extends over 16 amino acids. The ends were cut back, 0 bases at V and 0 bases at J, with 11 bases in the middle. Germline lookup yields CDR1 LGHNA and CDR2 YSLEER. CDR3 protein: CASSQEARIPNYGYTF. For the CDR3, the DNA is TGCGCCAGCAGCCAAGAGGCCAGGATCCCTAACTATGGCTACACCTTC.

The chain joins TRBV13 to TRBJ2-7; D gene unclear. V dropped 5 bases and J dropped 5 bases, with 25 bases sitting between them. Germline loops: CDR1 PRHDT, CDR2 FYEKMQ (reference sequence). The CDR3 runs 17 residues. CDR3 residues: CASSLTPVVGSVDEQYF. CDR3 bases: TGTGCCAGCAGCCTCACCCCAGTGGTGGGCTCGGTTGACGAGCAGTACTTC.

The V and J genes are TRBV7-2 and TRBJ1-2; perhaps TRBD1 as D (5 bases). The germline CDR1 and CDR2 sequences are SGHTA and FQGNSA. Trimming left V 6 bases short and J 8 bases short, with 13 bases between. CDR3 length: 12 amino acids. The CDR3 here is CASRGRADGYTF. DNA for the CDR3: TGTGCCAGCAGAGGCAGGGCCGACGGCTACACCTTC.

CDR3 nucleotides: TGTGCCAGCAGCTCGGGACAGAAAGAGACCCAGTACTTC. Its protein is CASSSGQKETQYF. V usage is TRBV11-3 and J usage is TRBJ2-5; 7 bases line up with TRBD1. V lost 4 bases and J lost 3; bases outside the gene matches: 2. There are 13 residues in the CDR3. Germline loops: CDR1 SGHNT, CDR2 YENEEA.

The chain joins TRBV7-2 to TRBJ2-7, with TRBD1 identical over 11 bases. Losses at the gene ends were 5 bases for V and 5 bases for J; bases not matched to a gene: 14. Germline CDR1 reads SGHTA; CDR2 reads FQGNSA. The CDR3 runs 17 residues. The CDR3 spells CASSHPRGQGDIHEQYF. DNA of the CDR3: TGTGCCAGCAGCCACCCCCGGGGACAGGGGGACATCCACGAGCAGTACTTC.

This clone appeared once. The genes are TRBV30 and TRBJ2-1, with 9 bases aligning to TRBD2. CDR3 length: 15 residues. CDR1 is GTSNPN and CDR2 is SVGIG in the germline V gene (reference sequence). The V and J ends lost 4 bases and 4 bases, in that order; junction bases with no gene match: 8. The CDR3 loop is CAWTEAGGPYNEQFF. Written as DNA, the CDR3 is TGTGCCTGGACTGAGGCGGGAGGGCCATACAATGAGCAGTTCTTC.

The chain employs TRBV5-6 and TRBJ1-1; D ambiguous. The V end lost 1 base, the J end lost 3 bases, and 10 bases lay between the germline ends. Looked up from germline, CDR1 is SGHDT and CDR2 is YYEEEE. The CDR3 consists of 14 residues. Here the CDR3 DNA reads TGTGCCAGCAGCTTGAAAGCTTATGACACTGAAGCTTTCTTT. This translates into CASSLKAYDTEAFF.

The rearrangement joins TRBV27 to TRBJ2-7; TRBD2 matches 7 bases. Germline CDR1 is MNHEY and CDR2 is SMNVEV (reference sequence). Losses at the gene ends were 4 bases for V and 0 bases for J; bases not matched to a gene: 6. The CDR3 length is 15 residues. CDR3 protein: CASSSLAAGSYEQYF. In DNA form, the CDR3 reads TGTGCCAGCAGTTCCCTAGCGGCAGGCTCCTACGAGCAGTACTTC.

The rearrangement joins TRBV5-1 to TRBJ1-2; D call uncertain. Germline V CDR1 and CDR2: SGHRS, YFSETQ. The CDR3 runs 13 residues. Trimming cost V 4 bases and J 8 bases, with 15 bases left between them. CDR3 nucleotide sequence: TGCGCCAGCAGCCCGGACGGAGGTAGGGGCTACACCTTC. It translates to CASSPDGGRGYTF.

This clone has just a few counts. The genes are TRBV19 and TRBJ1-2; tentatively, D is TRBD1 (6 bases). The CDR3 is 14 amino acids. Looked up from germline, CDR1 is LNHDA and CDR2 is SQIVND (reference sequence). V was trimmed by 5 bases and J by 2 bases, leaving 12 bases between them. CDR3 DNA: TGTGCCAGTAGTTCCCGGACAGACAACTATGGCTACACCTTC. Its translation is CASSSRTDNYGYTF.

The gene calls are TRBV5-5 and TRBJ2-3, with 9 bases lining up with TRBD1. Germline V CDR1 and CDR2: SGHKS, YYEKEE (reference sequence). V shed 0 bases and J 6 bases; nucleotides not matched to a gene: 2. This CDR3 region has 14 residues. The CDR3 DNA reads TGTGCCAGCAGCTTGGACAGGGGGCCCGATACGCAGTATTTT. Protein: CASSLDRGPDTQYF.

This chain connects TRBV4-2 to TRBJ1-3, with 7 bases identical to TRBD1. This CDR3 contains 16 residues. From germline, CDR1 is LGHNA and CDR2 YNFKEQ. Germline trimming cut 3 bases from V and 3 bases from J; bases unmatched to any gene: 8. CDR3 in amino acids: CASSQSTGNHGNTIYF. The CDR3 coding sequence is TGTGCCAGCAGCCAGTCGACAGGGAATCATGGAAACACCATATATTTT.

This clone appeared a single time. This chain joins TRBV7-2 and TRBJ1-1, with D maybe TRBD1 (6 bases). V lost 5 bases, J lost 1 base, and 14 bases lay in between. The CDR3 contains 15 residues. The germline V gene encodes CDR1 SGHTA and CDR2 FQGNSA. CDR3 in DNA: TGTGCCAGCAGCCAGTACAGGGCCACGAACACTGAAGCTTTCTTT. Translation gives CASSQYRATNTEAFF.

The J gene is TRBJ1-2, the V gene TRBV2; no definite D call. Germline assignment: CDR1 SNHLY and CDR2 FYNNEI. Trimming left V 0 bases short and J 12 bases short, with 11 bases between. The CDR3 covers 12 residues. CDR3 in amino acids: CASSEAERRDTF. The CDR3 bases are TGTGCCAGCAGTGAAGCTGAACGGAGGGACACCTTC.

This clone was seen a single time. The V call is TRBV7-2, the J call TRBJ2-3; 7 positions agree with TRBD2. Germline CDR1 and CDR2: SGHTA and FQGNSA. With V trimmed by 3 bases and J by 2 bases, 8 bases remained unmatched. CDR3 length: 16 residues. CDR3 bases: TGTGCCAGCAGCTTCCCCTTTGGGGGGGACACAGATACGCAGTATTTT. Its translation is CASSFPFGGDTDTQYF.

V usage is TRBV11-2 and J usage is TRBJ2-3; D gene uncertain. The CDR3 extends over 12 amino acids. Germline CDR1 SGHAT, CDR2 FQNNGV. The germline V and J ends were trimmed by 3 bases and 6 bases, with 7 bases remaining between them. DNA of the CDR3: TGTGCCAGCAGCTTCCATTTGGATACGCAGTATTTT. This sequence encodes CASSFHLDTQYF.

CDR3 sequence: CASSQAPSGSNTGELFF. CDR3 nucleotide sequence: TGTGCCAGCAGCCAGGCTCCTAGCGGGTCCAACACCGGGGAGCTGTTTTTT. The chain combines TRBV4-2 with TRBJ2-2, with TRBD2 identical over 8 bases. J was trimmed by 2 bases and V by 3 bases; bases with no gene match: 8. CDR3 length equals 17 residues. Per the germline V gene, CDR1 is LGHNA and CDR2 is YNFKEQ.

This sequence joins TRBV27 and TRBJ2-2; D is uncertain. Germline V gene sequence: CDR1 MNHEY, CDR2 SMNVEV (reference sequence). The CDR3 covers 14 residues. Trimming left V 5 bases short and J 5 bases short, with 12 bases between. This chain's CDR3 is CASSPLTLTGELFF. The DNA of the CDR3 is TGTGCCAGCAGTCCCCTGACACTTACCGGGGAGCTGTTTTTT.

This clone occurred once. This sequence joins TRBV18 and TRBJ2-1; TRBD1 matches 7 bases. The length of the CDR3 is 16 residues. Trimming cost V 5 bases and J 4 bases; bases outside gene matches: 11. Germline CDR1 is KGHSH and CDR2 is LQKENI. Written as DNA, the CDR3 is TGTGCCAGCTCAAGTTTTCTGGACAGGCGTTACAATGAGCAGTTCTTC. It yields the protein CASSSFLDRRYNEQFF.

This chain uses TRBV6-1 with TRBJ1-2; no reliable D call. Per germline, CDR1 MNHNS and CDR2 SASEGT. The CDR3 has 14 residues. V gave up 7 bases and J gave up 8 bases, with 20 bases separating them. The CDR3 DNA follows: TGTGCCAGCAACAAAGCCGGGGAGGTAGAAGGCTACACCTTC. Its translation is CASNKAGEVEGYTF.

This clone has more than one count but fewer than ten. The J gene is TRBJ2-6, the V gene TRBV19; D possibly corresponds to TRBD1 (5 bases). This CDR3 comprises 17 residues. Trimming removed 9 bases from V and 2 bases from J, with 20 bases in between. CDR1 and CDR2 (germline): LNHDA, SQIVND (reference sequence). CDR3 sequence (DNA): TGTGCCAGGAGAATCGACAGACGAGGTCCTGGGGCCAACGTCCTGACTTTC. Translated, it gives CARRIDRRGPGANVLTF.

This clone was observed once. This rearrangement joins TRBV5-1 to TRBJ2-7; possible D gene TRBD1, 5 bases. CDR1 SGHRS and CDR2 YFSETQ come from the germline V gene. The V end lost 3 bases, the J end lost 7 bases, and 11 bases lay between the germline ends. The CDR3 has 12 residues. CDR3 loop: CASSSSGMEQYF. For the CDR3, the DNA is TGCGCCAGCAGCTCCTCAGGGATGGAGCAGTACTTC.

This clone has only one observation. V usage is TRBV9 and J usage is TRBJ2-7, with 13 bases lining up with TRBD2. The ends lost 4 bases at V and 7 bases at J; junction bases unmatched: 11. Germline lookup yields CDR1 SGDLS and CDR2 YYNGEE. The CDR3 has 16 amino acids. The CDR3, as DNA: TGTGCCAGCAGCTTAAGGACTAGCGGGGGCCGTGGAGAGCAGTACTTC. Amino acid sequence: CASSLRTSGGRGEQYF. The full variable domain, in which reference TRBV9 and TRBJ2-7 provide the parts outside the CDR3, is DSGVTQTPKHLITATGQRVTLRCSPRSGDLSVYWYQQSLDQGLQFLIQYYNGEERAKGNILERFSAQQFPDLHSELNLSSLELGDSALYFCASSLRTSGGRGEQYFGPGTRLTVT.

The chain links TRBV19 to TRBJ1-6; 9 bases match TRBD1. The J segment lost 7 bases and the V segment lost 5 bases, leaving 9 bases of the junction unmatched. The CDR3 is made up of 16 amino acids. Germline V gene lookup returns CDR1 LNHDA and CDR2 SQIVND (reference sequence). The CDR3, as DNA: TGTGCCAGTAGTCCGCCGGACAGGGGCGAGAATTCACCCCTCCACTTT. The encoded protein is CASSPPDRGENSPLHF.

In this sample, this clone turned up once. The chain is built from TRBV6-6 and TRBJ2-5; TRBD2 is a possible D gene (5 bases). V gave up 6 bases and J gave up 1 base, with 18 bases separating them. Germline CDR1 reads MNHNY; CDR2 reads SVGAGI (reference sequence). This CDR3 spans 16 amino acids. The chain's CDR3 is CASSLTRLAIQETQYF. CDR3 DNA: TGTGCCAGCAGCCTTACTAGACTGGCGATCCAAGAGACCCAGTACTTC.

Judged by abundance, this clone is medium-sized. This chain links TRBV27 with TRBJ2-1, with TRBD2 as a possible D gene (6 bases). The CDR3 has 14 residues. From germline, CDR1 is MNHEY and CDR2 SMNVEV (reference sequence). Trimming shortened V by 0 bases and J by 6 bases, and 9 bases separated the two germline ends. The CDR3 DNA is TGTGCCAGCAGTTTATCCCGGGGGAGCAATGAGCAGTTCTTC. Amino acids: CASSLSRGSNEQFF.

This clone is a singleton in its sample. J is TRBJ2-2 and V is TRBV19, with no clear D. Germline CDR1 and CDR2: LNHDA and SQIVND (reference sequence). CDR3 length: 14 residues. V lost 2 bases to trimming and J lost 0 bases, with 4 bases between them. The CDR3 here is CASSISTNTGELFF. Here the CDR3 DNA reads TGTGCCAGTAGTATATCAACGAACACCGGGGAGCTGTTTTTT.

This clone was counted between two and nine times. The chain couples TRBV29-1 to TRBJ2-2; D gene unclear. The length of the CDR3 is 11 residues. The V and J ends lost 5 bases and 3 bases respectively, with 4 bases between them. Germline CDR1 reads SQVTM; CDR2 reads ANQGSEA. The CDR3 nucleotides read TGCAGCGTTCGGGACACCGGGGAGCTGTTTTTT. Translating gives CSVRDTGELFF.